The 18 T cell receptor beta chains given below trace back to one sample, sequenced in a study of T cell repertoires in cytomegalovirus infection. TCRdb re-called the reads with MiXCR, one entry per CDR3 protein. The sample has about 260,000 distinct CDR3 sequences, approximately 9% seen once. The source material was PBMCs. These receptors were collected from a human donor in good health (CMV status not recorded). Some clones in this sample may be carry-over from other donors' samples.

The chain recombines TRBV7-2 with TRBJ1-4; tentative D call: TRBD1 (6 bases). V was shortened by 3 bases and J by 0 bases, with 8 bases between the two germline ends. CDR3 length: 15 amino acids. The germline gives CDR1 SGHTA, CDR2 FQGNSA. CDR3 in DNA: TGTGCCAGCAGCTTTACAGGGACAACTAATGAAAAACTGTTTTTT. Its translation: CASSFTGTTNEKLFF.

The chain links TRBV5-6 to TRBJ1-1; D is perhaps TRBD1 (6 bases). Germline CDR1 and CDR2: SGHDT and YYEEEE. With 3 bases removed from V and 0 bases from J, the gap between germline ends came to 12 bases. The CDR3 runs to 15 residues. CDR3 sequence (DNA): TGTGCCAGCAGCTCACCTGGACAGATGAACACTGAAGCTTTCTTT. This gives the protein CASSSPGQMNTEAFF.

This clonotype was seen many times. The V and J genes are TRBV7-2 and TRBJ2-5; TRBD2 matches 8 bases. The V and J ends lost 2 bases and 6 bases, in that order; junction bases with no gene match: 11. The CDR3 is 16 amino acids. Germline loops: CDR1 SGHTA, CDR2 FQGNSA. CDR3 sequence: CASSLRSGRIEKTQYF. Here the CDR3 DNA reads TGTGCCAGCAGCTTACGGAGCGGGAGAATTGAAAAGACCCAGTACTTC.

This clonotype was recorded many times. This chain connects TRBV6-2 or TRBV6-3 to TRBJ1-2; D gene ambiguous. Germline V CDR1 and CDR2: MNHEY, SVGEGT. This CDR3 is 12 amino acids long. V was trimmed by 4 bases and J by 7 bases, leaving 10 bases between them. The CDR3 loop reads CASSSGVRGYTF. The DNA of the CDR3 is TGTGCCAGCAGTTCTGGCGTTCGTGGCTACACCTTC.

This clonotype was counted many times. The chain couples TRBV7-2 to TRBJ1-1, with D possibly being TRBD1 (5 bases). V shed 2 bases and J shed 5 bases, with 12 bases lying between them. CDR1 is SGHTA, CDR2 FQGNSA, per germline. This CDR3 is built from 14 residues. The CDR3 loop is CASSLSGWGTEAFF. The CDR3 nucleotides read TGTGCCAGCAGCTTATCAGGATGGGGGACTGAAGCTTTCTTT.

J is TRBJ1-3 and V is TRBV20-1; D call uncertain. Trimming shortened V by 7 bases and J by 4 bases, and 11 bases separated the two germline ends. CDR3 length equals 12 residues. CDR1 is DFQATT, CDR2 SNEGSKA, per germline (reference sequence). CDR3 protein: CSVSRKGNTIYF. CDR3 coding DNA: TGCAGTGTCTCAAGGAAAGGAAACACCATATATTTT.

This clonotype was seen repeatedly, ten times or more. The chain recombines TRBV14 with TRBJ1-6; D ambiguous. The CDR3 is 11 amino acids. V gave up 1 base and J gave up 13 bases, with 5 bases separating them. Germline V gene lookup returns CDR1 SGHDN and CDR2 FVKESK. CDR3 DNA sequence: TGTGCCAGCAGCCAAGTGGGCCCCCTCCACTTT. Translation: CASSQVGPLHF.

This clonotype came up many times. The chain links TRBV7-9 to TRBJ2-1, with TRBD2 matching 7 bases. CDR1 and CDR2 (germline): SEHNR, FQNEAQ (reference sequence). This CDR3 is 17 amino acids long. Trimming took 5 bases from V and 2 from J; bases not matched to a gene: 12. The CDR3 here is CASSQKPSGKTYNEQFF. CDR3 sequence (DNA): TGTGCCAGCAGCCAGAAACCCAGCGGGAAAACCTACAATGAGCAGTTCTTC.

In this sample, this clonotype turned up many times. The rearrangement uses TRBV7-2 and TRBJ1-1; TRBD1 matches 7 bases. This CDR3 spans 17 amino acids. After removal of 1 base from V and 4 bases from J, the junction contained 12 bases not matched to a gene. Germline CDR1 and CDR2: SGHTA and FQGNSA. CDR3 sequence reads: CASSLGAGGFRGTEAFF. DNA for the CDR3: TGTGCCAGCAGCTTAGGGGCAGGGGGTTTCAGAGGCACTGAAGCTTTCTTT.

This clonotype was observed at least ten times. The chain has TRBV6-1 and TRBJ2-5, with D possibly TRBD1 on 6 matching bases. The germline V gene encodes CDR1 MNHNS and CDR2 SASEGT. CDR3 length: 16 residues. Trimming cost V 3 bases and J 2 bases, with 16 bases left between them. The CDR3 bases are TGTGCCAGCAGTGATCGGGGCAGGGACATTCAAGAGACCCAGTACTTC. This codes for CASSDRGRDIQETQYF.

Ten or more counts support this clonotype. V is TRBV7-2 and J is TRBJ2-7, with unresolved D. This CDR3 contains 14 residues. From germline, CDR1 is SGHTA and CDR2 FQGNSA. With 1 base removed from V and 3 bases from J, the gap between germline ends came to 10 bases. The CDR3 spells CASSLGVLFYEQYF. The CDR3 DNA sequence: TGTGCCAGCAGCTTAGGGGTACTGTTCTACGAGCAGTACTTC.

This clonotype was detected many times. The V call is TRBV7-2, the J call TRBJ1-1; possibly TRBD1 for D (6 bases). The CDR3 totals 13 residues. The germline gives CDR1 SGHTA, CDR2 FQGNSA. V was cut by 5 bases and J by 4 bases, with 11 bases left in between. CDR3: CASSAPGATEAFF. The CDR3 DNA sequence: TGTGCCAGCAGCGCCCCGGGGGCCACTGAAGCTTTCTTT.

This clonotype was counted many times. The V and J genes are TRBV15 and TRBJ2-1, with TRBD2 as a possible D gene (6 bases). The CDR3 is 16 amino acids. Trimming stripped 1 base from V and 6 bases from J, with 16 bases between. Germline V gives CDR1 LNHNV, CDR2 YYDKDF (reference sequence). Here the CDR3 reads CATSRVVGLKSNEQFF. As DNA, the CDR3 is TGTGCCACCAGCAGAGTAGTAGGACTAAAGTCCAATGAGCAGTTCTTC.

This clonotype was seen repeatedly, ten times or more. The chain links TRBV7-2 to TRBJ2-7, with D maybe TRBD1 (6 bases). Trimming pared 6 bases from V and 6 bases from J, leaving 18 bases between. CDR1 and CDR2 (germline): SGHTA, FQGNSA. The CDR3 runs 14 residues. The CDR3 DNA reads TGTGCCAGCAGTCCTACTACAGGGACCGGCGAGCAGTACTTC. Translated, it gives CASSPTTGTGEQYF.

The rearrangement links TRBV7-2 to TRBJ2-3; 8 bases line up with TRBD2. Germline assignment: CDR1 SGHTA and CDR2 FQGNSA. The V segment lost 7 bases and the J segment 5 bases; nucleotides outside the gene matches: 14. The CDR3 covers 16 residues. CDR3 in amino acids: CASTAATGLVRDTQYF. The CDR3 nucleotides read TGTGCCAGCACCGCGGCGACGGGACTAGTGAGAGATACGCAGTATTTT.

This clonotype was counted a few times. A much bigger clone sits one base away, suggesting this may be a read error. The gene calls are TRBV6-2 or TRBV6-3 and TRBJ2-1; D is uncertain. V was clipped by 2 bases and J by 6 bases, with 5 bases between them. Germline V gene sequence: CDR1 MNHEY, CDR2 SVGEGT. The CDR3 has 12 residues. The CDR3 protein is CASSYDSNEQFF. CDR3 nucleotides: TGTGCCAGCAGTTACGACTCCAATGAGCAGTTCTTC.

This clonotype showed up many times. The CDR3, as DNA: TGTGCCAGCAGGGTGGGACAGGGAATTGGCGAGCAGTACTTC. It yields the protein CASRVGQGIGEQYF. The V and J genes are TRBV12-3 or TRBV12-4 and TRBJ2-7, with TRBD1 identical over 9 bases. J gave up 6 bases and V 6 bases, and 9 bases lay outside the gene matches. This CDR3 is built from 14 residues.

This clonotype was found a few times. The rearrangement uses TRBV2 and TRBJ1-3; no firm D call. Trimming shortened V by 0 bases and J by 2 bases, and 11 bases separated the two germline ends. Germline CDR1 SNHLY, CDR2 FYNNEI. The CDR3 has 16 residues. CDR3 region: CASSEAPSGTGNTIYF. CDR3 DNA sequence: TGTGCCAGCAGTGAAGCCCCCAGCGGGACTGGAAACACCATATATTTT.